These T cell receptor beta chains were read from a single sample in a study of T cells in localized non-small cell lung cancer. Sequenced by immunoSEQ multiplex PCR; TCRdb stores in-frame clones only, minus some. The data contain 50,000 or so clones, around 86% of them seen just once; the ten biggest clones take up about 20%. The sample in question was peripheral blood, obtained before any cancer treatment. The receptors were sampled from a female donor older than 55 with stage II squamous cell lung carcinoma. CDR3s include the opening cysteine and the closing phenylalanine or tryptophan. Rows may omit the clone size; those that give it use once, few, many or a size class.

abundance	v_gene	j_gene	CDR3aa
.	TRBV5-4	TRBJ2-3	CASSLGLAGGQGDTQYF
.	TRBV5-8	TRBJ2-6	CASRRVGGGANVLTF
.	TRBV19	TRBJ2-2	CASGTSGGNTGELFF
.	TRBV5-8	TRBJ2-7	CASSTTARTFPYEQYF
.	TRBV18	TRBJ2-5	CASSPDRLPSETQYF
.	TRBV30	TRBJ2-1	CASGAQGNEQFF
once	TRBV2	TRBJ2-3	CASSENPDTQYF
.	TRBV2	TRBJ2-1	CASGRGENEQFF
.	TRBV29-1	TRBJ1-1	CSVGASSVEAFF
few	TRBV30	TRBJ1-2	CAWSVITMYGYTF
.	TRBV5-1	TRBJ2-7	CASSTRGTGGDEQYF
.	TRBV5-1	TRBJ1-2	CASSLEGRGYDGYTF
.	TRBV9	TRBJ2-1	CASSPRLAGGPGEQFF
.	TRBV6-1	TRBJ1-1	CASKLQEADTEAFF
.	TRBV6-1	TRBJ1-5	CASSDTPTGGFQPQHF
.	TRBV2	TRBJ2-1	CASSSGMDEQFF
.	TRBV5-6	TRBJ2-6	CASTQGGAASGANVLTF
few	TRBV7-9	TRBJ1-5	CASSLGNGVNQPQHF
.	TRBV11-3	TRBJ2-1	CASSTPTGGVNEQFF
.	TRBV25-1	TRBJ2-5	CASSVRTGSKTQYF
.	TRBV7-9	TRBJ2-2	CASSLGWTGELFF
.	TRBV7-9	TRBJ2-7	CASSLQGYEQYF
.	TRBV27	TRBJ2-1	CASSPRLAGGYNEQFF
few	TRBV11-2	TRBJ2-7	CASRITGDSYEQYF
.	TRBV10-3	TRBJ1-1	CAISPAGGNTEAFF
.	TRBV5-4	TRBJ1-1	CASSQQARGENTEAFF
once	TRBV4-2	TRBJ1-5	CASSQAGIDQPQHF
.	TRBV6-4	TRBJ1-1	CASSAFINTEAFF
.	TRBV5-6	TRBJ2-7	CASSASIEGDYEQYF
.	TRBV9	TRBJ1-2	CASKRDSEGYTF
.	TRBV4-3	TRBJ2-7	CASSQDQGEPLKYF
.	TRBV6-5	TRBJ1-5	CASSYGGQGNQPQHF
.	TRBV4-1	TRBJ1-2	CASSQEGAPGGYTF
.	TRBV7-6	TRBJ1-1	CASRASSGVDEAFF
.	TRBV27	TRBJ2-3	CASSPYGQGADTQYF
once	TRBV29-1	TRBJ1-1	CSVDTGRPEAFF
.	TRBV6-6	TRBJ1-2	CASSPYLNYGYTF
.	TRBV10-3	TRBJ2-7	CAISPSGGSYEQYF
.	TRBV10-2	TRBJ2-1	CASSRLAGGLYEQFF